Listed below are T cell receptor beta chains from one sample, sequenced in a study of T cells in localized non-small cell lung cancer. Assay: immunoSEQ multiplex PCR; the TCRdb copy retains only in-frame clones and omits some. This repertoire shows thousands of clones, about a third found once; its top ten account for 15% to 20%. The sequences come from lung tumor tissue, collected before any cancer treatment. The receptors originated from a female donor over 55 with stage II lung adenocarcinoma. Both conserved end residues are part of each CDR3. A D gene is named only where the DNA matches it firmly. Some rows have no size entry. The others give once, few or many, or a class for an expanded clone.

j_gene,v_gene,d_gene,abundance,CDR3aa,CDR3nt
TRBJ2-2,TRBV10-2,.,.,CASSEYAGELFF,TGCGCCAGCAGTGAATATGCTGGGGAGCTGTTTTTT
TRBJ2-3,TRBV11-3,.,medium-sized,CASSLGAQGSGDTQYF,TGTGCCAGCAGCTTAGGGGCACAGGGGAGCGGGGATACGCAGTATTTT
TRBJ1-5,TRBV7-2,.,few,CASSPSSNQPQHF,TGTGCCAGCAGCCCGAGTAGCAATCAGCCCCAGCATTTT
TRBJ1-5,TRBV7-8,.,.,CASSSPGHTQPQHF,TGTGCCAGCAGCTCTCCGGGACACACTCAGCCCCAGCATTTT
TRBJ2-2,TRBV18,.,few,CASSPVRGELFF,TGTGCCAGCTCACCAGTGCGGGGGGAGCTGTTTTTT
TRBJ1-2,TRBV11-3,TRBD1,.,CASSLGLGTDTNYGYTF,TGTGCCAGCAGCTTGGGACTTGGGACAGATACTAACTATGGCTACACCTTC
TRBJ2-3,TRBV30,TRBD2,once,CASGPSPAGSTDTQYF,TGTGCCTCCGGCCCTAGCCCAGCGGGAAGCACAGATACGCAGTATTTT
TRBJ2-7,TRBV6-8,TRBD1,.,CASSGQGGNEQYF,TGTGCCAGCAGCGGACAGGGAGGCAACGAGCAGTACTTC
TRBJ2-1,TRBV5-1,.,.,CASSPEGVWYHNEQFF,TGCGCCAGCAGCCCGGAGGGGGTGTGGTATCACAATGAGCAGTTCTTC
TRBJ2-3,TRBV6-8,.,.,CASIQRTSRTDTQYF,TGTGCCAGCATCCAACGAACTAGCCGCACAGATACGCAGTATTTT
TRBJ2-5,TRBV29-1,.,.,CSVDAAGQETQYF,TGCAGCGTTGACGCGGCAGGGCAAGAGACCCAGTACTTC
TRBJ1-5,TRBV14,.,once,CASSQDLAQPQHF,TGTGCCAGCAGCCAAGATTTGGCTCAGCCCCAGCATTTT
TRBJ1-3,TRBV18,.,.,CASSPDRYGSGNTIYF,TGTGCCAGCTCACCAGATAGATACGGCTCTGGAAACACCATATATTTT
TRBJ1-6,TRBV28,TRBD1,.,CASRWGQGGNSPLHF,TGTGCCAGCAGGTGGGGACAGGGAGGTAATTCACCCCTCCACTTT
TRBJ1-2,TRBV29-1,.,.,CSVAKRAPVGDLNYGYTF,TGCAGCGTTGCTAAGAGGGCCCCGGTGGGGGATCTTAACTATGGCTACACCTTC
TRBJ1-1,TRBV19,.,.,CASSRGLTVNTEAFF,TGTGCCAGTAGCCGGGGGCTTACAGTGAACACTGAAGCTTTCTTT
TRBJ2-1,TRBV6-8,.,few,CASSRPRGNEQFF,TGTGCCAGCAGTCGACCCAGGGGTAATGAGCAGTTCTTC
TRBJ2-3,TRBV6-8,.,.,CASRIGARSTDTQYF,TGTGCCAGCAGAATTGGGGCGCGAAGCACAGATACGCAGTATTTT
TRBJ2-1,TRBV18,TRBD2,.,CASSPPWMGLAGYNEQFF,TGTGCCAGCTCACCACCGTGGATGGGACTAGCGGGCTACAATGAGCAGTTCTTC
TRBJ2-7,TRBV6-7,TRBD2,few,CASNLAGSYEQYF,TGTGCCAGCAACCTAGCGGGGTCCTACGAGCAGTACTTC
TRBJ2-3,TRBV18,.,.,CASSPLAPKATDTQYF,TGTGCCAGCTCACCTTTGGCCCCCAAAGCCACAGATACGCAGTATTTT
TRBJ2-1,TRBV11-3,.,medium-sized,CASSLLTGFHEQFF,TGTGCCAGCAGCTTATTAACAGGGTTTCATGAGCAGTTCTTC
TRBJ1-5,TRBV30,.,.,CAWNADPNQPQHF,TGTGCCTGGAATGCGGACCCCAATCAGCCCCAGCATTTT
TRBJ2-5,TRBV11-3,TRBD1,.,CASSLQQGYQETQYF,TGTGCCAGCAGCCTGCAACAGGGGTACCAAGAGACCCAGTACTTC
TRBJ1-2,TRBV9,.,few,CASSESGVLDSNYGYTF,TGTGCCAGCAGTGAATCGGGGGTACTCGATTCTAACTATGGCTACACCTTC
TRBJ2-1,TRBV28,TRBD2,few,CASSTGAGGPYNEQFF,TGTGCCAGCAGCACCGGAGCGGGAGGGCCCTACAATGAGCAGTTCTTC
TRBJ1-6,TRBV19,.,.,CASSPGSANSPLHF,TGTGCCAGTAGTCCTGGAAGCGCCAATTCACCCCTCCACTTT
TRBJ2-6,TRBV6-8,.,.,CASSYRSGSGANVLTF,TGTGCCAGCAGTTACAGGTCAGGGTCCGGGGCCAACGTCCTGACTTTC
TRBJ1-3,TRBV11-3,.,few,CASSTIQGSGNTIYF,TGTGCCAGCAGCACGATCCAGGGGTCTGGAAACACCATATATTTT
TRBJ2-2,TRBV9,.,few,CASSVTGSNTGELFF,TGTGCCAGCAGCGTAACAGGGTCGAACACCGGGGAGCTGTTTTTT
TRBJ1-3,TRBV5-1,.,few,CASSLEQAGNTIYF,TGCGCCAGCAGCTTGGAACAGGCTGGAAACACCATATATTTT
TRBJ1-1,TRBV6-8,.,medium-sized,CASSYRSSTEAFF,TGTGCCAGCAGTTACCGGTCAAGCACTGAAGCTTTCTTT
TRBJ1-5,TRBV28,TRBD1,.,CASSLSGQGDNQPQHF,TGTGCCAGCAGTTTATCGGGCCAGGGGGACAATCAGCCCCAGCATTTT
TRBJ1-2,TRBV29-1,TRBD1,few,CSVPGTGYNYGYTF,TGCAGCGTCCCCGGGACAGGATACAACTATGGCTACACCTTC
TRBJ2-5,TRBV29-1,TRBD2,.,CSVLSGMETQYF,TGCAGCGTCTTAAGCGGGATGGAGACCCAGTACTTC